A selection of T cell receptor beta chains follows, all from one sample in a study of blood T cell repertoires in COVID-19. Only in-frame clones appear in the TCRdb table, and some are missing; sequencing was by immunoSEQ multiplex PCR. The sample lists approximately 250,000 clones, less than 85% occurring once. The specimen was peripheral blood. The receptor set was obtained from a man aged 55 to 69 who had recovered from COVID-19. CDR3s include the opening cysteine and the closing phenylalanine or tryptophan. A D gene is named only where the DNA matches it firmly. Size is omitted from some rows. Given values are once, few, many or a class for expanded clones.

TRBD1 | TRBJ2-2 | 16 | TRBV6-5 | . | TGTGCCAGCAGTTACACAGGACAGGGGTATGGTGGGGAGCTGTTTTTT | CASSYTGQGYGGELFF
TRBD2 | TRBJ2-7 | 14 | TRBV6-5 | . | TGTGCCAGCAGGAACGGTGGACTAGCGGGTGAGCAGTACTTC | CASRNGGLAGEQYF
TRBD2 | TRBJ2-5 | 18 | TRBV5-5 | few | TGTGCCAGCAGCTTGCTCTCGACTAGCTATACCCGACGTGAGACCCAGTACTTC | CASSLLSTSYTRRETQYF
TRBD2 | TRBJ2-1 | 15 | TRBV6-5 | . | TGTGCCAGCAGCACCGGGACTAGCGGGAACAATGAGCAGTTCTTC | CASSTGTSGNNEQFF
. | TRBJ2-1 | 14 | TRBV29-1 | . | TGCAGCGTTGAAAAAGGGGACACTTACAATGAGCAGTTCTTC | CSVEKGDTYNEQFF
. | TRBJ2-5 | 13 | TRBV30 | . | TGTGCCTGGGGTTTACGGGTCGGGGAGACCCAGTACTTC | CAWGLRVGETQYF
. | TRBJ2-7 | 14 | TRBV21-1 | many | TGTGCCAGCGGGGGGTGGAGAGGGAACTACGAGCAGTACTTC | CASGGWRGNYEQYF
TRBD2 | TRBJ2-2 | 19 | TRBV11-2 | . | TGTGCCAGCAGAAATTATGGTCTGGTCGGGACTAGGAACACCGGGGAGCTGTTTTTT | CASRNYGLVGTRNTGELFF
. | TRBJ2-5 | 13 | TRBV18 | . | TGTGCCAGCTCACCCGACAGAAAAGAGACCCAGTACTTC | CASSPDRKETQYF
. | TRBJ2-7 | 14 | TRBV2 | . | TGTGCCAGCAGTGAGGAGGGGCTAGGCTACGAGCAGTACTTC | CASSEEGLGYEQYF
TRBD2 | TRBJ2-1 | 17 | TRBV5-1 | . | TGCGCCAGCAGCTTGTTTTCAGCGGGGAGCTCCTACAATGAGCAGTTCTTC | CASSLFSAGSSYNEQFF
. | TRBJ2-1 | 13 | TRBV29-1 | many | TGCAGCGTTGAAGGACTGCTGCTCAATGAGCAGTTCTTC | CSVEGLLLNEQFF
TRBD1 | TRBJ1-5 | 15 | TRBV6-5 | . | TGTGCCAGCAGTTACTCGGGACAGGACAATCAGCCCCAGCATTTT | CASSYSGQDNQPQHF
TRBD2 | TRBJ2-3 | 16 | TRBV2 | . | TGTGCCAGCAGCCAAGGACTAGCGGGGGATTTGGATACGCAGTATTTT | CASSQGLAGDLDTQYF
. | TRBJ2-7 | 13 | TRBV29-1 | . | TGCAGCGTTGTGTTGACAGGCATGTACGAGCAGTACTTC | CSVVLTGMYEQYF
. | TRBJ2-7 | 13 | TRBV3-1/TRBV3-2 | . | TGTGCCAGCAGCCAAGGGACAGTTTACGAGCAGTACTTC | CASSQGTVYEQYF
. | TRBJ1-4 | 14 | TRBV28 | . | TGTGCCAGCAGGGAGGGAGGGAGAAATGAAAAACTGTTTTTT | CASREGGRNEKLFF
TRBD1 | TRBJ2-2 | 14 | TRBV27 | . | TGTGCCACCCTCCTACGACAGGGAACCGGGGAGCTGTTTTTT | CATLLRQGTGELFF
TRBD2 | TRBJ2-7 | 17 | TRBV5-4 | . | TGTGCCAGCAGCTTGCCAGGACTAGCGGGAGAACGTGAGGGGCAGTACTTC | CASSLPGLAGEREGQYF